These 28 T cell receptor beta chains came from one sample sequenced in a study of blood T cell repertoires in COVID-19. Clones were sequenced by immunoSEQ multiplex PCR, and TCRdb holds only the in-frame ones, with some missing. Of 100,000 to 150,000 clones detected, around nine tenths appear once; the ten largest clones hold less than 20%. Sequenced material: peripheral blood. These receptors all stem from a man between 50 and 59 years old with active or convalescent COVID-19.

The chain has TRBV11-2 and TRBJ1-4; the D is unclear. This CDR3 spans 14 amino acids. The V gene's germline CDR1 is SGHAT and CDR2 FQNNGV. V lost 1 base to trimming and J lost 5 bases, with 8 bases between them. CDR3 protein: CASSLGAENEKLFF. The DNA for the CDR3 is TGTGCCAGCAGCTTAGGGGCAGAGAATGAAAAACTGTTTTTT.

This chain links TRBV2 with TRBJ1-5; 9 bases fit TRBD1. This CDR3 contains 17 residues. Germline loops: CDR1 SNHLY, CDR2 FYNNEI. The junction had 6 bases not matched to a gene; V was cut back by 3 bases and J by 0 bases. The CDR3 here is CASSEGDRVRSNQPQHF. CDR3 DNA sequence: TGTGCCAGCAGTGAGGGGGACAGGGTACGTAGCAATCAGCCCCAGCATTTT.

The rearrangement links TRBV10-3 to TRBJ1-1, with 7 bases that match TRBD1. CDR1 ENHRY and CDR2 SYGVKD come from the germline V gene. V gave up 8 bases and J gave up 1 base; unmatched junction bases: 13. The CDR3 is made up of 16 amino acids. CDR3 sequence reads: CAIGGVTGFGNTEAFF. CDR3 nucleotides: TGTGCCATCGGAGGGGTGACAGGGTTCGGGAACACTGAAGCTTTCTTT.

The CDR3 spells CASGLGNQGQGRLETQYF. The CDR3, as DNA: TGTGCTAGTGGTTTGGGGAACCAGGGACAGGGGAGGTTGGAGACCCAGTACTTC. The gene calls are TRBV12-5 and TRBJ2-5; 10 bases match TRBD1. Germline V CDR1 and CDR2: LGHNT, FRNRAP. V dropped 1 base and J dropped 5; count of bases not matched to a gene: 13. The CDR3 has 18 residues.

As regards this clone: A junction boundary mismatches the germline segment, possibly from a read error. This chain joins TRBV7-9 and TRBJ2-4; TRBD2 might be the D (5 bases). CDR3 length: 14 amino acids. Germline values: CDR1 SEHNR, CDR2 FQNEAQ (reference sequence). The chain's CDR3 is CASSLGLEDFSPGF. The CDR3 DNA is TGTGCCAGCAGCTTAGGTTTGGAGGACTTTAGCCCCGGATTC.

The genes are TRBV19 and TRBJ2-2; D uncertain. The CDR3 is made up of 15 amino acids. Germline lookup yields CDR1 LNHDA and CDR2 SQIVND (reference sequence). V lost 7 bases, J lost 8 bases, and 20 bases lay in between. The CDR3 reads CASTIPGGFGGELFF. CDR3 coding DNA: TGTGCCAGTACCATTCCCGGCGGTTTCGGGGGGGAGCTGTTTTTT.

The V call is TRBV28, the J call TRBJ1-6; 10 bases are shared with TRBD1. J lost 8 bases, V lost 6 bases, and 7 bases had no gene match. The CDR3 contains 15 residues. Germline CDR1 reads MDHEN; CDR2 reads SYDVKM. In DNA, the CDR3 is TGTGCCAGCAGACCTTTCGGGACAGGGGATTCACCCCTCCACTTT. Translation: CASRPFGTGDSPLHF.

V usage is TRBV19 and J usage is TRBJ1-6; 8 nucleotides match TRBD1. Germline V gives CDR1 LNHDA, CDR2 SQIVND (reference sequence). The CDR3 contains 17 residues. The V and J ends lost 4 bases and 2 bases, in that order; junction bases with no gene match: 7. CDR3 sequence reads: CASSTDQGAAYNSPLHF. Written as DNA, the CDR3 is TGTGCCAGTAGTACCGATCAGGGGGCCGCCTATAATTCACCCCTCCACTTT.

The rearrangement joins TRBV6-2 or TRBV6-3 to TRBJ2-5; TRBD2 matches at 15 bases. The J segment lost 3 bases and the V segment lost 5 bases, leaving 4 bases of the junction unmatched. This CDR3 has 16 amino acids. Germline CDR1 is MNHEY and CDR2 is SVGEGT. In DNA, the CDR3 is TGTGCCAGCAGTCCGGGACTAGCGGGGGGAAAAGAGACCCAGTACTTC. Translating gives CASSPGLAGGKETQYF.

This chain uses TRBV21-1 with TRBJ2-7; no DNA check was done on the table's D call, TRBD1. TRBV21-1 is tagged as a pseudogene. The CDR3 length is 16 residues. CDR3 DNA sequence: TGTGCCAGCAGCAAAGAGACCACAGGGGCGTCCTACGAGCAGTACTTC. Its translation is CASSKETTGASYEQYF.

The chain has TRBV19 and TRBJ1-5, with 8 bases matching TRBD1. CDR3 length equals 14 residues. Losses at the gene ends were 6 bases for V and 7 bases for J; bases not matched to a gene: 8. Germline-derived CDR1 and CDR2 are LNHDA and SQIVND (reference sequence). CDR3 nucleotides: TGTGCCAGTAGCGGGACAGGAGGGTCCCAGCCCCAGCATTTT. It specifies CASSGTGGSQPQHF.

This chain joins TRBV19 and TRBJ2-5, with 10 bases lining up with TRBD1. V shed 5 bases and J 2 bases; nucleotides not matched to a gene: 8. CDR3 size: 16 residues. Germline-derived CDR1 and CDR2 are LNHDA and SQIVND (reference sequence). This chain's CDR3 is CASSPTTGGWQETQYF. The CDR3 coding sequence is TGTGCCAGTAGTCCGACGACAGGGGGCTGGCAAGAGACCCAGTACTTC.

The chain combines TRBV19 with TRBJ2-2; D unclear. V was shortened by 6 bases and J by 5 bases, with 4 bases between the two germline ends. The CDR3 has 11 residues. Germline V CDR1 and CDR2: LNHDA, SQIVND (reference sequence). CDR3 amino acids: CASRATGELFF. In nucleotides, the CDR3 is TGTGCCAGTAGGGCAACCGGGGAGCTGTTTTTT.

V usage is TRBV13 and J usage is TRBJ1-4; 10 bases match TRBD1. Germline trimming cut 5 bases from V and 8 bases from J; bases unmatched to any gene: 8. This CDR3 comprises 15 residues. CDR1 PRHDT and CDR2 FYEKMQ come from the germline V gene (reference sequence). The CDR3 DNA reads as TGTGCCAGCAGCGAAAGCGGGACAGGGGAAGAAAAACTGTTTTTT. It yields the protein CASSESGTGEEKLFF.

The gene calls are TRBV7-6 and TRBJ2-7, with 7 bases lining up with TRBD1. With 5 bases clipped from V and 7 bases from J, the junction kept 8 bases outside the gene matches. The CDR3 totals 13 residues. Germline lookup yields CDR1 SGHVS and CDR2 FNYEAQ. The CDR3 loop is CASSQERGREQYF. The CDR3 bases are TGTGCCAGCAGCCAAGAAAGGGGGCGGGAGCAGTACTTC.

The chain uses TRBV24-1 and TRBJ2-1; 9 bases map to TRBD2. Looked up from germline, CDR1 is KGHDR and CDR2 is SFDVKD. This CDR3 is built from 17 residues. Trimming cost V 3 bases and J 2 bases; bases outside gene matches: 7. CDR3 amino acids: CATSDPGSGGPYNEQFF. Written as DNA, the CDR3 is TGTGCCACCAGTGATCCCGGAAGCGGGGGGCCCTACAATGAGCAGTTCTTC.

This rearrangement joins TRBV19 to TRBJ1-6; D ambiguous. CDR1 and CDR2 from the germline V gene are LNHDA and SQIVND (reference sequence). The germline V and J ends were trimmed by 6 bases and 4 bases, with 10 bases remaining between them. CDR3 length: 14 amino acids. The chain's CDR3 is CASRGGSYNSPLHF. In DNA, the CDR3 is TGTGCCAGTAGAGGAGGGTCGTATAATTCACCCCTCCACTTT.

The J gene is TRBJ1-2, the V gene TRBV19; D not resolved. The CDR3 spans 14 residues. CDR1 is LNHDA, CDR2 SQIVND, per germline (reference sequence). With 3 bases removed from V and 1 base from J, the gap between germline ends came to 9 bases. CDR3 amino acids: CASSIAEGNYGYTF. The CDR3 region has the DNA TGTGCCAGTAGTATTGCTGAGGGTAACTATGGCTACACCTTC.

This chain uses TRBV11-3 with TRBJ2-3; 9 nucleotides line up with TRBD1. The CDR3 is made up of 15 amino acids. Unmatched junction bases numbered 5, after V lost 5 bases and J lost 2 bases. Germline V gene data show CDR1 as SGHNT and CDR2 as YENEEA. The CDR3 nucleotides are TGTGCCAGCAGCCTGGGACAGGGACCCACAGATACGCAGTATTTT. This gives the protein CASSLGQGPTDTQYF.

The CDR3 loop reads CASSGDRGSRNQPQHF. In DNA form, the CDR3 reads TGTGCCAGTAGTGGAGACAGGGGTTCACGCAATCAGCCCCAGCATTTT. This sequence joins TRBV19 and TRBJ1-5; 8 bases are a match to TRBD1. Per germline, CDR1 LNHDA and CDR2 SQIVND (reference sequence). The CDR3 is 16 residues long. V lost 5 bases and J lost 2; bases outside the gene matches: 8.

CDR3 sequence (DNA): TGTGCCAGCAGCCGAACCTTCGCAGGGGGCAATGAGCAGTTCTTC. Translated, it gives CASSRTFAGGNEQFF. The V gene is TRBV11-3, the J gene TRBJ2-1, with TRBD1 matching over 7 bases. Germline lookup yields CDR1 SGHNT and CDR2 YENEEA. V trimming: 5 bases; J trimming: 6 bases; junction bases outside the gene matches: 10. This CDR3 has 15 residues.

The V call is TRBV19, the J call TRBJ1-5; 10 positions agree with TRBD1. Germline CDR1 and CDR2: LNHDA and SQIVND (reference sequence). This CDR3 has 12 amino acids. V was pared by 6 bases and J by 7 bases, with 0 bases of the junction left unmatched. CDR3 sequence: CASRTGGQPQHF. The CDR3 DNA is TGTGCCAGTAGGACAGGGGGCCAGCCCCAGCATTTT.

For this clone: The sample carries other DNA sequences with the same CDR3. The rearrangement joins TRBV3-1 (or the pseudogene TRBV3-2) to TRBJ1-3, with 10 bases lining up with TRBD1. V gave up 6 bases and J gave up 8 bases; unmatched junction bases: 7. CDR3 length equals 14 residues. CDR1 and CDR2 (germline): LGHDT, YNNKEL (reference sequence). DNA for the CDR3: TGTGCCAGCAGTCAGACAGGGGGCACAGACACCATATATTTT. Protein product: CASSQTGGTDTIYF.

The chain couples TRBV6-1 to TRBJ1-4; D is undetermined. Per germline, CDR1 MNHNS and CDR2 SASEGT. CDR3 length equals 15 residues. Trimming took 2 bases from V and 7 from J, leaving 14 bases between them. For the CDR3, the DNA is TGTGCCAGCAGTGAATTGGGAGGGTCGAGTGAAAAACTGTTTTTT. Its protein product is CASSELGGSSEKLFF.

This chain uses TRBV24-1 with TRBJ1-6; TRBD1 is a possible D gene (5 bases). The CDR3 consists of 14 residues. CDR1 is KGHDR and CDR2 is SFDVKD in the germline V gene. V shed 7 bases and J shed 5 bases, with 11 bases lying between them. This CDR3 is CATSSDSDNSPLHF. The CDR3 bases are TGTGCCACCAGCAGCGACAGCGATAATTCACCCCTCCACTTT.

V usage is TRBV9 and J usage is TRBJ2-3; possibly TRBD2 for D (5 bases). Trimming shortened V by 0 bases and J by 0 bases, and 5 bases separated the two germline ends. This CDR3 has 14 amino acids. Germline-derived CDR1 and CDR2 are SGDLS and YYNGEE. CDR3 residues: CASSVGGSTDTQYF. DNA for the CDR3: TGTGCCAGCAGCGTAGGCGGGAGCACAGATACGCAGTATTTT.

The genes are TRBV7-8 and TRBJ1-5, with 9 bases identical to TRBD1. Germline lookup yields CDR1 SGHVS and CDR2 FQNEAQ. CDR3 length: 16 residues. Trimming at V came to 2 bases and at J to 3 bases, leaving 5 bases not matched to a gene. The DNA for the CDR3 is TGTGCCAGCAGCTTACGGGGACAGGGCTACAATCAGCCCCAGCATTTT. It specifies CASSLRGQGYNQPQHF.

This rearrangement joins TRBV27 to TRBJ1-1; weak D call: TRBD1 (6 bases). Deletions cut 2 bases from V and 4 bases from J, with 14 bases between. Germline V gene data show CDR1 as MNHEY and CDR2 as SMNVEV (reference sequence). This CDR3 is built from 15 residues. The CDR3 bases are TGTGCCAGCAGTTTACGGGGGGCTAGGGGCACTGAAGCTTTCTTT. Translated: CASSLRGARGTEAFF.